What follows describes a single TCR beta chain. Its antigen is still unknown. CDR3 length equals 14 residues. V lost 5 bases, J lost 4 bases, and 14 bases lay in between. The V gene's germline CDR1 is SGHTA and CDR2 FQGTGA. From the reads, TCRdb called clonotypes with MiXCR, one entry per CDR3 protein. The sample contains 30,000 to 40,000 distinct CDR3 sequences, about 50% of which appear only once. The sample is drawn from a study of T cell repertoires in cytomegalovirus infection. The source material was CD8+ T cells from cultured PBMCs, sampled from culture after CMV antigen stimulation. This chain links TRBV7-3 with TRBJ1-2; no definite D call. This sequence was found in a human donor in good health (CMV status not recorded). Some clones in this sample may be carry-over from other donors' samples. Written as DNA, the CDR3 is TGTGCCAGCAGCGTCGACACGAGCGGCTATGGCTACACCTTC. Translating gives CASSVDTSGYGYTF.